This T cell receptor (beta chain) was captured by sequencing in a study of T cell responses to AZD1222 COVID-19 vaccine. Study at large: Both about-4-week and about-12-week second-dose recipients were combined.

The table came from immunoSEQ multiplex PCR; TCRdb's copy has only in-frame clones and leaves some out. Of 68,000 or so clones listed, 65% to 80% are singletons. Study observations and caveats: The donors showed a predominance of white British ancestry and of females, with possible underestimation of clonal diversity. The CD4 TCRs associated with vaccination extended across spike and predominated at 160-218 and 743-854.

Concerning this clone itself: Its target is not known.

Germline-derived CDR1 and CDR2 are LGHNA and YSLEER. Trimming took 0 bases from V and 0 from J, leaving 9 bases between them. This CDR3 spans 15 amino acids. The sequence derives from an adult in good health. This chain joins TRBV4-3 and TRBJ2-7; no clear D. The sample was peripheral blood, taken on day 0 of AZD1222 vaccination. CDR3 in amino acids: CASSQDKSSSYEQYF. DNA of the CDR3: TGCGCCAGCAGCCAAGATAAGTCAAGCTCCTACGAGCAGTACTTC.